This entry lists 14 T cell receptor beta chains sequenced from one sample in a study of blood T cell repertoires in COVID-19. Produced via immunoSEQ multiplex PCR; TCRdb's table is partial and in-frame only. The top ten clones hold roughly a sixth of a sample with 150,000 to 200,000 clones, around 73% of them seen once. The specimen was PBMCs or T cells enriched from blood (not recorded which). Receptor source: a woman aged 50 to 60 who had recovered from COVID-19.

The rearrangement links TRBV4-1 to TRBJ2-7; D remains unclear. The CDR3 is 16 amino acids. Germline V gene data show CDR1 as MGHRA and CDR2 as YSYEKL. Trimming pared 0 bases from V and 4 bases from J, leaving 16 bases between. CDR3 amino acids: CASSQEILPKRYEQYF. The DNA of the CDR3 is TGCGCCAGCAGCCAAGAAATCCTACCGAAAAGATACGAGCAGTACTTC.

The gene calls are TRBV7-9 and TRBJ2-1; 7 nucleotides match TRBD2. After removal of 5 bases from V and 3 bases from J, the junction contained 7 bases not matched to a gene. There are 15 residues in the CDR3. Germline V gene sequence: CDR1 SEHNR, CDR2 FQNEAQ (reference sequence). The CDR3 DNA reads TGTGCCAGCAGCACCGGGACTACCTTCTACAATGAGCAGTTCTTC. It translates to CASSTGTTFYNEQFF.

The CDR3 loop reads CASSAGTGGYNEQFF. CDR3 nucleotides: TGTGCCAGCAGTGCCGGGACAGGGGGCTACAATGAGCAGTTCTTC. The chain combines TRBV6-6 with TRBJ2-1; TRBD1 matches at 11 bases. After removal of 5 bases from V and 3 bases from J, the junction contained 3 bases not matched to a gene. The length of the CDR3 is 15 residues. Germline V gene sequence: CDR1 MNHNY, CDR2 SVGAGI (reference sequence).

As concerns this clone: Other DNA sequences from this sample encode an identical CDR3 as well. CDR3 in DNA: TGTGCCAGCAGTGAAGTGGCTAACACCGGGGAGCTGTTTTTT. The encoded protein is CASSEVANTGELFF. J is TRBJ2-2 and V is TRBV6-4; D remains unclear. V was cut by 3 bases and J by 2 bases, with 7 bases left in between. CDR1 and CDR2 (germline): MRHNA, SNTAGT. This CDR3 has 14 amino acids.

This sequence joins TRBV28 and TRBJ1-6, with D maybe TRBD1 (5 bases). Per germline, CDR1 MDHEN and CDR2 SYDVKM. V was trimmed by 2 bases and J by 2 bases, leaving 7 bases between them. This CDR3 spans 15 amino acids. CDR3 sequence reads: CASSLRGTYNSPLHF. The CDR3 DNA is TGTGCCAGCAGTTTACGGGGGACCTATAATTCACCCCTCCACTTT.

The rearrangement links TRBV7-3 to TRBJ2-3, with D perhaps TRBD2 (6 bases). CDR1 is SGHTA and CDR2 is FQGTGA in the germline V gene. This CDR3 region has 17 residues. Trimming cost V 5 bases and J 1 base, with 19 bases left between them. This CDR3 reads CASSPGRGSGGTDTQYF. CDR3 DNA: TGTGCCAGCAGCCCCGGGCGGGGTAGCGGAGGCACAGATACGCAGTATTTT.

Only a few counts were recorded for this clone. The sample contains more than one DNA sequence encoding this CDR3. The chain carries TRBV5-1 and TRBJ2-3; 13 bases line up with TRBD2. Losses at the gene ends were 0 bases for V and 3 bases for J; bases not matched to a gene: 1. The CDR3 covers 16 residues. The germline V gene has CDR1 SGHRS and CDR2 YFSETQ. The CDR3 region is CASSLGTSGSTDTQYF. Here the CDR3 DNA reads TGCGCCAGCAGCTTGGGGACTAGCGGGAGTACAGATACGCAGTATTTT.

The chain couples TRBV5-1 to TRBJ1-4; the D is unclear. Germline V gives CDR1 SGHRS, CDR2 YFSETQ. V lost 5 bases and J 8 bases, leaving 13 bases between the germline ends. The CDR3 contains 13 residues. CDR3 sequence: CASSGEGGEKLFF. In DNA, the CDR3 is TGCGCCAGCAGTGGCGAAGGAGGCGAAAAACTGTTTTTT.

The chain employs TRBV21-1 and TRBJ2-7; the D call of TRBD1 is as the table states it, not checked on the DNA. TRBV21-1 is termed a pseudogene. This CDR3 spans 15 amino acids. CDR3 bases: TGTGCCAGCAGCACGTTGACAGGGAGAGACTACGAGCAGTACTTC. Its protein product is CASSTLTGRDYEQYF.

Turning to this clone: One junction end disagrees with the germline gene, perhaps due to a read error. The chain has TRBV7-3 and TRBJ1-6; D call uncertain. The CDR3 extends over 13 amino acids. The germline V gene has CDR1 SGHTA and CDR2 FQGTGA. The CDR3 region has the DNA TGTGCCAGCAGGTTAAGCAGTAATTCACCCCTCCACTTT. This gives the protein CASRLSSNSPLHF.

This clone occurred a few times. The V call is TRBV7-9, the J call TRBJ1-1; 8 nucleotides match TRBD1. The V and J ends lost 5 bases and 11 bases, in that order; junction bases with no gene match: 16. This CDR3 spans 15 amino acids. Germline CDR1 is SEHNR and CDR2 is FQNEAQ (reference sequence). The DNA for the CDR3 is TGTGCCAGCAGCCTCCCAGACAGGGGACGAGTGGGGGCTTTCTTT. Translation gives CASSLPDRGRVGAFF.

The J gene is TRBJ2-3, the V gene TRBV28; tentatively, D is TRBD1 (6 bases). The CDR3 totals 16 residues. CDR1 is MDHEN, CDR2 SYDVKM, per germline. The V end was cut by 5 bases, the J end by 4 bases, with 19 bases between. The CDR3 sequence: CASSIQGIGHADTQYF. Written as DNA, the CDR3 is TGTGCCAGCAGTATACAGGGTATCGGTCACGCAGATACGCAGTATTTT.

The chain couples TRBV28 to TRBJ1-5; D unresolved. Trimming removed 9 bases from V and 7 bases from J, with 13 bases in between. The CDR3 spans 12 residues. Germline lookup yields CDR1 MDHEN and CDR2 SYDVKM. The CDR3 region has the DNA TGTGCCAGTTCGAGGGCTCGCCAGCCCCAGCATTTT. Amino acids: CASSRARQPQHF.

Comments on this clone: With a much larger clone just one base away, this may be a read error. CDR3 coding DNA: TGTGCCAGCAGCCCCCCTTCCTACGAGCAGTACTTC. This sequence encodes CASSPPSYEQYF. The V gene is TRBV21-1, the J gene TRBJ2-7; whether TRBD2, the table's D call, matches the DNA was not checked. TRBV21-1 is a known pseudogene. This CDR3 comprises 12 residues.